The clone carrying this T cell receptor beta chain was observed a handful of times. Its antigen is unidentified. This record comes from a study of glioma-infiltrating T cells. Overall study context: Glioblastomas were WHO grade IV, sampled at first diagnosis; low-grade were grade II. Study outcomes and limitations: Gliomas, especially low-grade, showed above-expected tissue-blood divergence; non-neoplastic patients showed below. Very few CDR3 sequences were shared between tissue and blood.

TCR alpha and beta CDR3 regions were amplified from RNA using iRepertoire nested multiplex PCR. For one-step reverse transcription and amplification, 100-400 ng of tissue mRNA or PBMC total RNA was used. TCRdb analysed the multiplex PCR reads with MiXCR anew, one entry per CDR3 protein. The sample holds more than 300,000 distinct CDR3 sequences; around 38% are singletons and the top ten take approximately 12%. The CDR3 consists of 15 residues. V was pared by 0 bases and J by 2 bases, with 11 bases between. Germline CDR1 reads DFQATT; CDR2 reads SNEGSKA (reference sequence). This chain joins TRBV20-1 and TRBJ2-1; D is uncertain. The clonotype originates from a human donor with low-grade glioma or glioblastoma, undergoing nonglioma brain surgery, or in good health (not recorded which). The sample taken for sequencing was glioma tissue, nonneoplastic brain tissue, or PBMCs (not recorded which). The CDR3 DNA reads TGCAGTGCTAGAGATGTGGCAGGAACCTACAATGAGCAGTTCTTC. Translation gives CSARDVAGTYNEQFF.